Below, 27 T cell receptor beta chains from the same sample are listed, as sequenced in a study of control samples from healthy donors and cancer patients. Clones were read by immunoSEQ multiplex PCR, and TCRdb kept only the in-frame ones, dropping some. The table shows approximately 150,000 clones, with approximately 94% occurring only once. Specimen: blood. These receptors were collected from a man aged 35 to 55 in good health.

This chain links TRBV5-1 with TRBJ1-2, with D tentatively TRBD1 (6 bases). The V gene lost 2 bases and the J gene lost 7 bases, with 18 bases spanning the gap. Germline-derived CDR1 and CDR2 are SGHRS and YFSETQ. This CDR3 comprises 15 residues. For the CDR3, the DNA is TGCGCCAGCAGCTTACGGACAGTCTACCGGCGTGGCTACACCTTC. Translating gives CASSLRTVYRRGYTF.

This clone came up once. V gene TRBV10-3 combines with J gene TRBJ1-1, with D tentatively TRBD1 (6 bases). The CDR3 spans 13 residues. Trimming shortened V by 8 bases and J by 1 base, and 11 bases separated the two germline ends. CDR1 and CDR2 (germline): ENHRY, SYGVKD. The CDR3 protein is CAIGTGPNTEAFF. The CDR3 coding sequence is TGTGCCATCGGTACAGGGCCGAACACTGAAGCTTTCTTT.

This chain connects TRBV9 to TRBJ1-1; possibly TRBD1 for D (5 bases). V lost 4 bases and J 4 bases, leaving 14 bases between the germline ends. Germline V lookup: CDR1 SGDLS, CDR2 YYNGEE. This CDR3 has 14 residues. The CDR3 spells CASSPTGGGTEAFF. In DNA, the CDR3 is TGTGCCAGCAGCCCCACGGGCGGGGGCACTGAAGCTTTCTTT.

Of note for this clone: The junction differs from germline at one of its ends, possibly a read error. J is TRBJ2-7 and V is TRBV28, with D unclear. The CDR3 totals 13 residues. CDR1 and CDR2 (germline): MDHEN, SYDVKM. The CDR3 DNA sequence: TGTGCCAGCAGTTTACCCTTCTCCGACGAGCAGTACTTC. Translating it yields CASSLPFSDEQYF.

This clone has just one count. This rearrangement joins TRBV9 to TRBJ2-1; D perhaps matches TRBD2 (5 bases). Germline V gene sequence: CDR1 SGDLS, CDR2 YYNGEE. The V and J ends lost 4 bases and 0 bases respectively, with 14 bases between them. CDR3 length equals 16 residues. The CDR3 spells CASSPAGLASYNEQFF. As DNA, the CDR3 is TGTGCCAGCAGCCCAGCTGGGCTAGCCTCCTACAATGAGCAGTTCTTC.

The V and J genes are TRBV9 and TRBJ2-7; 9 nucleotides align to TRBD2. In germline, CDR1 is SGDLS, CDR2 YYNGEE. This CDR3 contains 16 residues. The junction had 8 bases not matched to a gene; V was cut back by 0 bases and J by 4 bases. The CDR3 DNA follows: TGTGCCAGCAGCGTAGAGGAAGCGGGGGGACTTTACGAGCAGTACTTC. Amino acids: CASSVEEAGGLYEQYF.

This clone has just one count. The chain is built from TRBV10-3 and TRBJ2-3; 11 bases line up with TRBD2. After removal of 6 bases from V and 6 bases from J, the junction contained 5 bases not matched to a gene. The CDR3 is made up of 14 amino acids. Germline CDR1 reads ENHRY; CDR2 reads SYGVKD. The CDR3 nucleotides read TGTGCCATCAGGCCGGCTAGCGGGAGGGATACGCAGTATTTT. This sequence encodes CAIRPASGRDTQYF.

The rearrangement joins TRBV6-5 to TRBJ1-3; D not certain. V was shortened by 0 bases and J by 4 bases, with 4 bases between the two germline ends. Germline V gene data show CDR1 as MNHEY and CDR2 as SVGAGI. The CDR3 is made up of 13 amino acids. CDR3 in amino acids: CASSYSRGNTIYF. DNA of the CDR3: TGTGCCAGCAGTTACTCCCGGGGAAACACCATATATTTT.

The rearrangement uses TRBV12-3 or TRBV12-4 and TRBJ2-1; D unclear. V lost 5 bases and J lost 3, with 5 bases in between. The CDR3 totals 12 residues. The DNA of the CDR3 is TGTGCCAGCAGTGCCCTCTACAATGAGCAGTTCTTC. This gives the protein CASSALYNEQFF.

The gene calls are TRBV30 and TRBJ2-3; possible D gene TRBD2, 5 bases. The CDR3 spans 14 residues. The germline V gene encodes CDR1 GTSNPN and CDR2 SVGIG (reference sequence). With 0 bases removed from V and 2 bases from J, the gap between germline ends came to 9 bases. Here the CDR3 reads CAWSVWEITDTQYF. DNA of the CDR3: TGTGCCTGGAGTGTATGGGAGATCACAGATACGCAGTATTTT.

The chain uses TRBV24-1 and TRBJ2-3, with D perhaps TRBD1 (6 bases). The germline V gene has CDR1 KGHDR and CDR2 SFDVKD. V lost 1 base, J lost 2 bases, and 12 bases lay in between. The CDR3 runs to 16 residues. In DNA, the CDR3 is TGTGCCACCAGTGATTTACAGGGATCGTACACAGATACGCAGTATTTT. Encoded protein: CATSDLQGSYTDTQYF.

This chain uses TRBV6-1 with TRBJ1-5; D is uncertain. CDR1 MNHNS and CDR2 SASEGT come from the germline V gene. The CDR3 has 14 amino acids. Between the trimmed V and J ends, which lost 1 base and 1 base, there was a span of 5 bases. CDR3 in DNA: TGTGCCAGCAGTGAAGGGGGAAGCAATCAGCCCCAGCATTTT. Translation: CASSEGGSNQPQHF.

V is TRBV7-9 and J is TRBJ1-3; D ambiguous. Germline V lookup: CDR1 SEHNR, CDR2 FQNEAQ (reference sequence). CDR3 length equals 14 residues. The V gene lost 0 bases and the J gene lost 2 bases, with 5 bases spanning the gap. The CDR3 sequence: CASSLAVAGNTIYF. CDR3 bases: TGTGCCAGCAGCTTAGCAGTAGCTGGAAACACCATATATTTT.

The gene calls are TRBV19 and TRBJ1-1; D may be TRBD1 (6 bases). The CDR3 is made up of 14 amino acids. CDR1 is LNHDA and CDR2 is SQIVND in the germline V gene (reference sequence). V dropped 6 bases and J dropped 1 base, with 12 bases sitting between them. This chain's CDR3 is CASSSRGQNTEAFF. As DNA, the CDR3 is TGTGCCAGTAGCAGCCGGGGACAGAACACTGAAGCTTTCTTT.

The rearrangement uses TRBV5-8 and TRBJ2-1; 8 nucleotides agree with TRBD1. Germline CDR1 reads SGHTS; CDR2 reads YDEGEE. This CDR3 contains 16 residues. With V trimmed by 0 bases and J by 0 bases, 2 bases remained unmatched. Here the CDR3 DNA reads TGTGCCAGCAGCTTGGAAGGACAGGGCTCCTACAATGAGCAGTTCTTC. It translates to CASSLEGQGSYNEQFF. Looking up the rest from reference TRBV5-8 and TRBJ2-1 gives the full variable domain: EAGVTQSPTHLIKTRGQQATLRCSPISGHTSVYWYQQALGLGLQFLLWYDEGEERNRGNFPPRFSGRQFPNYSSELNVNALELEDSALYLCASSLEGQGSYNEQFFGPGTRLTVL.

The V call is TRBV4-3, the J call TRBJ2-6, with D unclear. CDR1 LGHNA and CDR2 YSLEER come from the germline V gene. The CDR3 is 15 residues long. Trimming removed 4 bases at V and 0 bases at J, with 7 bases between. The CDR3 region has the DNA TGCGCCAGCAGCCTCGCTAGCTCTGGGGCCAACGTCCTGACTTTC. The encoded protein is CASSLASSGANVLTF.

The chain is built from TRBV7-9 and TRBJ1-2, with D perhaps TRBD1 (6 bases). The CDR3 totals 13 residues. The V gene lost 5 bases and the J gene lost 4 bases, with 11 bases spanning the gap. The germline CDR1 and CDR2 sequences are SEHNR and FQNEAQ (reference sequence). The chain's CDR3 is CASSVGQAYGYTF. CDR3 coding DNA: TGTGCCAGCAGCGTGGGACAAGCCTATGGCTACACCTTC.

Only one count was recorded for this clone. The chain combines TRBV5-6 with TRBJ1-1; a possible D gene is TRBD1 (5 bases). CDR1 is SGHDT and CDR2 is YYEEEE in the germline V gene. The V end lost 4 bases, the J end lost 5 bases, and 15 bases lay between the germline ends. There are 14 residues in the CDR3. The CDR3: CASSQPSGGTEAFF. DNA for the CDR3: TGTGCCAGCAGCCAGCCTTCCGGGGGGACTGAAGCTTTCTTT.

A word on this clone: In the same sample, other DNA sequences code for this CDR3. The chain carries TRBV6-6 and TRBJ1-6; D call uncertain. The length of the CDR3 is 12 residues. Germline-derived CDR1 and CDR2 are MNHNY and SVGAGI (reference sequence). V was shortened by 4 bases and J by 14 bases, with 12 bases between the two germline ends. The DNA of the CDR3 is TGTGCCAGCAGTTCGTCAGGCGGGACCCTCCACTTT. Protein product: CASSSSGGTLHF.

In this sample, this clone turned up once. The chain recombines TRBV7-2 with TRBJ2-4; D is undetermined. Trimming pared 2 bases from V and 1 base from J, leaving 6 bases between. Germline loops: CDR1 SGHTA, CDR2 FQGNSA. This CDR3 has 14 amino acids. CDR3 bases: TGTGCCAGCAGCTTATGGGTTGCCAAAAACATTCAGTACTTC. It yields the protein CASSLWVAKNIQYF.

This clone was detected only a few times. Other nucleotide sequences from this sample produce the same CDR3. This sequence joins TRBV9 and TRBJ2-6; D is unresolved. Trimming left V 2 bases short and J 0 bases short, with 3 bases between. The CDR3 runs 14 residues. The germline gives CDR1 SGDLS, CDR2 YYNGEE. The DNA for the CDR3 is TGTGCCAGCAGCGTGGGCTCTGGGGCCAACGTCCTGACTTTC. Its protein is CASSVGSGANVLTF.

The CDR3: CASSEFTKYSGANVLTF. CDR3 bases: TGTGCCAGCAGTGAATTCACCAAATACTCTGGGGCCAACGTCCTGACTTTC. The V gene is TRBV6-1, the J gene TRBJ2-6; D unresolved. Germline V gene lookup returns CDR1 MNHNS and CDR2 SASEGT. The V gene lost 2 bases and the J gene lost 0 bases, with 11 bases spanning the gap. The CDR3 length is 17 residues.

The V gene is TRBV6-5, the J gene TRBJ2-3, with 10 bases lining up with TRBD2. Germline V CDR1 and CDR2: MNHEY, SVGAGI. The CDR3 totals 16 residues. V lost 2 bases and J lost 8; bases outside the gene matches: 10. Here the CDR3 DNA reads TGTGCCAGCAGTTACCCCTCAGCGGGAGGGCCGCGTACGCAGTATTTT. Translation: CASSYPSAGGPRTQYF.

This rearrangement joins TRBV4-2 to TRBJ2-1; 9 positions agree with TRBD2. Germline V gives CDR1 LGHNA, CDR2 YNFKEQ. The ends lost 4 bases at V and 4 bases at J; junction bases unmatched: 8. CDR3 size: 16 residues. CDR3 DNA sequence: TGTGCCAGCAGCCGGGTATTAGCGGGGGCATACAATGAGCAGTTCTTC. Its protein product is CASSRVLAGAYNEQFF.

The chain is built from TRBV28 and TRBJ1-2, with a tentative D call TRBD1 (5 bases). Trimming removed 6 bases at V and 5 bases at J, with 19 bases between. This CDR3 is built from 15 residues. Germline assignment: CDR1 MDHEN and CDR2 SYDVKM. CDR3 bases: TGTGCCAGCAGCTCCGAGGGATGGGGCGTTTATGGCTACACCTTC. This sequence encodes CASSSEGWGVYGYTF.

This chain connects TRBV4-3 to TRBJ1-4; D uncertain. V was cut by 0 bases and J by 8 bases, with 10 bases left in between. Germline values: CDR1 LGHNA, CDR2 YSLEER. This CDR3 contains 14 residues. The CDR3 protein is CASSQDVDWEKLFF. CDR3 nucleotide sequence: TGCGCCAGCAGCCAAGATGTGGACTGGGAAAAACTGTTTTTT.

The V and J genes are TRBV27 and TRBJ1-1; TRBD1 agrees at 7 bases. V shed 5 bases and J 4 bases; nucleotides not matched to a gene: 7. The germline V gene encodes CDR1 MNHEY and CDR2 SMNVEV (reference sequence). The CDR3 is 14 residues long. CDR3 residues: CASSPRQGGTEAFF. CDR3 DNA: TGTGCCAGCAGTCCCCGACAGGGAGGCACTGAAGCTTTCTTT.